This T cell receptor (beta chain) was recorded in a study of shared clonotypes between healthy human individuals. Donors, healthy HIV-negative adults, lacked recent acute infections or vaccinations. Points on this clone: The antigen is undetermined.

General study findings and limits: A reduction in generation probabilities was seen for non-shared clonotypes relative to those shared by all four donors.

Clones were sequenced by immunoSEQ multiplex PCR, and TCRdb holds only the in-frame ones, with some missing. The sample consists of roughly 2.4 million clones, approximately 96% of them appearing once. The CDR3 is 15 amino acids. V was pared by 2 bases and J by 6 bases, with 14 bases between. Germline V gene sequence: CDR1 KGHSH, CDR2 LQKENI. This chain connects TRBV18 to TRBJ1-5, with a weak D call TRBD1 (5 bases). The sequenced material came from naive CD4+ T cells sorted from blood. Subset described: CD45RA+ positively selected. The clonotype originates from a man younger than 30 in good health. CDR3 bases: TGTGCCAGCTCACCAGGGGCGCAGGGTAGTCAGCCCCAGCATTTT. Encoded protein: CASSPGAQGSQPQHF. Combining the CDR3 with reference TRBV18 and TRBJ1-5 gives the whole variable domain NAGVMQNPRHLVRRRGQEARLRCSPMKGHSHVYWYRQLPEEGLKFMVYLQKENIIDESGMPKERFSAEFPKEGPSILRIQQVVRGDSAAYFCASSPGAQGSQPQHFGDGTRLSIL.